This record looks at one T cell receptor beta chain sequence and its context. The germline gives CDR1 SGHRS, CDR2 YFSETQ. Trimming removed 2 bases from V and 7 bases from J, with 12 bases in between. CDR3 length: 13 amino acids. These data belong to a study of shared clonotypes between healthy human individuals. Assay used: immunoSEQ multiplex PCR; TCRdb lists only in-frame clones, some missing. The sample lists some 2,500,000 clones; around 90% were seen once. The sequence was collected from a man aged 18 to 29 in good health. Some clones in this sample may be carry-over from other donors' samples. The rearrangement joins TRBV5-1 to TRBJ1-1; D gene uncertain. Sequenced input: naive CD4+ T cells from PBMCs. Sample subset: CD45RA+ positively selected. CDR3 region: CASSLNRELEAFF. The CDR3 nucleotides read TGCGCCAGCAGCTTAAACCGGGAGCTTGAAGCTTTCTTT.